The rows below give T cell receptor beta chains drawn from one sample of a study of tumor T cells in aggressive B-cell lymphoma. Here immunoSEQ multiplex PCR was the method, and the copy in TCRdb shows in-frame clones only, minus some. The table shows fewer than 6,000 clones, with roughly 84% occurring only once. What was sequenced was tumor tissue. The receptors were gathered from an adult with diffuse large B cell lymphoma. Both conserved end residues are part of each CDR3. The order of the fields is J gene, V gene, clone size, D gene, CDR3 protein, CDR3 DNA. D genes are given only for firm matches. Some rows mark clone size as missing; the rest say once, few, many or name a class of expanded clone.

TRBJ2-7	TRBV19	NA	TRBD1	CASRGTGEDEQYF	TGTGCCAGTAGGGGGACAGGCGAGGACGAGCAGTACTTC
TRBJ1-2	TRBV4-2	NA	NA	CASSRRGEEDYGYTF	TGTGCCAGCAGCCGCAGAGGGGAGGAGGACTATGGCTACACCTTC
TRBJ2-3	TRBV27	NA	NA	CASSFMATQYF	TGTGCCAGCAGTTTTATGGCTACGCAGTATTTT
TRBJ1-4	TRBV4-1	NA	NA	CASSPPQGGPRLTNEKLFF	TGCGCCAGCAGCCCCCCCCAGGGAGGTCCACGATTGACTAATGAAAAACTGTTTTTT
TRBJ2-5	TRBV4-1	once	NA	CASSQSPGQQEAQYF	TGCGCCAGCAGCCAGTCCCCGGGACAACAAGAGGCCCAGTACTTC
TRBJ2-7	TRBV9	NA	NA	CASSVGPSNSYEQYF	TGTGCCAGCAGCGTAGGTCCTAGCAACTCCTACGAGCAGTACTTC
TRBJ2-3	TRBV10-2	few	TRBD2	CASRSGGLRDTQYF	TGCGCCAGCAGGAGCGGGGGGCTGCGAGATACGCAGTATTTT
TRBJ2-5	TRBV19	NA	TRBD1	CASSTAGQGMETQYF	TGTGCCAGTAGTACCGCCGGACAGGGAATGGAGACCCAGTACTTC
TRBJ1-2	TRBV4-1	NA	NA	CASSQGTRGYGYTF	TGCGCCAGCAGCCAAGGAACACGGGGATATGGCTACACCTTC
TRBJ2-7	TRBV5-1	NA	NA	CASSYAVWGDEQYF	TGCGCCAGCAGCTATGCTGTGTGGGGCGACGAGCAGTACTTC
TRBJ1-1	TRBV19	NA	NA	CASNARGNTEAFF	TGTGCCAGTAACGCCAGGGGGAACACTGAAGCTTTCTTT
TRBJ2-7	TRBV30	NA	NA	CAWSRDSYEQYF	TGTGCCTGGAGCAGGGACTCCTACGAGCAGTACTTC
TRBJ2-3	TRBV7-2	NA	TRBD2	CASSLVAGDTSTDTQYF	TGTGCCAGCAGCTTAGTAGCGGGGGATACTAGCACAGATACGCAGTATTTT
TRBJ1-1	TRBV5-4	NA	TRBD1	CASSMSDRDETEAFF	TGTGCCAGCAGCATGAGTGACAGGGACGAGACTGAAGCTTTCTTT
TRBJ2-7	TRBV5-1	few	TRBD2	CASSFGGSRYEQYF	TGCGCCAGCAGCTTCGGGGGGTCGAGATACGAGCAGTACTTC
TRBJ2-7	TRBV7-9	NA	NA	CASSLNGEQYF	TGTGCCAGCAGCTTGAACGGTGAGCAGTACTTC
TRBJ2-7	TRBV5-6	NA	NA	CASRSGGVSYEQYF	TGTGCCAGCAGGAGTGGCGGAGTCTCCTACGAGCAGTACTTC
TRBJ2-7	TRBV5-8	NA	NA	CASSLASGRQYF	TGTGCCAGCAGCTTGGCCTCGGGTCGACAGTACTTC
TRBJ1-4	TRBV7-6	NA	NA	CASRPSLERGEKLFF	TGTGCCAGCAGGCCTAGCCTCGAAAGGGGGGAAAAACTGTTTTTT
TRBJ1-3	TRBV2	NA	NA	CASSERGSSGNTIYF	TGTGCCAGCAGTGAAAGGGGCAGCTCTGGAAACACCATATATTTT
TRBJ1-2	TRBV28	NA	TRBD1	CASRGQGEDYGYTF	TGTGCCAGCAGGGGACAGGGAGAGGACTATGGCTACACCTTC
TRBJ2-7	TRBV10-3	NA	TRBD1	CATCRDRSYEQYF	TGTGCCACCTGCCGGGACAGATCCTACGAGCAGTACTTC
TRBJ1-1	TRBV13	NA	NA	CASSRGFLENTEAFF	TGTGCCAGCAGCCGAGGGTTCTTAGAAAACACTGAAGCTTTCTTT
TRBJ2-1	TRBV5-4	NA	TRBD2	CASSLATSGRRGEQFF	TGTGCCAGCAGCTTGGCCACTAGCGGGAGAAGGGGTGAGCAGTTCTTC
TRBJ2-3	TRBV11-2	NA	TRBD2	CASSFGLSGGPRDTQYF	TGTGCCAGCAGCTTCGGTCTTAGCGGGGGGCCCAGGGATACGCAGTATTTT
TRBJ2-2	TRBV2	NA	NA	CASSEASGELFF	TGTGCCAGCAGTGAAGCCTCCGGGGAGCTGTTTTTT
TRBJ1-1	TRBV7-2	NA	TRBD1	CASSPRQGAFTEAFF	TGTGCCAGCAGCCCCAGACAGGGGGCTTTCACTGAAGCTTTCTTT
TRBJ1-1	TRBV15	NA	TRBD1	CATSHRGGTEAFF	TGTGCCACCAGCCACAGGGGCGGCACTGAAGCTTTCTTT
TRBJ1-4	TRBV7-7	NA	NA	CASSRGFGEKLFF	TGTGCTAGCAGCCGAGGGTTTGGGGAAAAACTGTTTTTT
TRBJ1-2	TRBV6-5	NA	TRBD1	CASSTGGHYGYTF	TGTGCCAGCTCGACAGGGGGCCACTATGGCTACACCTTC
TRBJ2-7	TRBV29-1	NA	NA	CSVEGTDYEQYF	TGCAGCGTTGAAGGGACAGATTACGAGCAATACTTC
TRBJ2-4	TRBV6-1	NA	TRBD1	CASSPGQGRIQYF	TGTGCCAGCAGCCCGGGACAGGGACGAATTCAGTACTTC
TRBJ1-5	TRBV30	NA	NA	CAWSVRGYSNQPQHF	TGTGCCTGGAGTGTACGGGGATATAGCAATCAGCCCCAGCATTTT
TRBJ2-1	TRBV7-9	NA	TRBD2	CASTGTSVYNEQFF	TGTGCCAGCACCGGGACTAGCGTCTACAATGAGCAGTTCTTC
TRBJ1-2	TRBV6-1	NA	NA	CASSEFFGEDYGYTF	TGTGCCAGCAGTGAATTTTTCGGGGAGGACTATGGCTACACCTTC
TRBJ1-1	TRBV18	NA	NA	CASSPSSQRDTEAFF	TGTGCCAGCTCACCAAGCTCCCAGCGGGACACTGAAGCTTTCTTT
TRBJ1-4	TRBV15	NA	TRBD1	CATSRRDREGEKLFF	TGTGCCACCAGCAGGCGGGACAGGGAGGGGGAAAAACTGTTTTTT
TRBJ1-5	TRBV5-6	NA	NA	CASSLTANQPQHF	TGTGCCAGCAGCCTGACAGCGAATCAGCCCCAGCATTTT
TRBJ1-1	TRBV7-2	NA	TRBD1	CASSLGGQGLNTEAFF	TGTGCCAGCAGCTTAGGGGGACAGGGTCTGAACACTGAAGCTTTCTTT
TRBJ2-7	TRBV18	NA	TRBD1	CASSPMTGVSEQYF	TGTGCCAGCTCACCGATGACAGGGGTCAGCGAGCAGTACTTC
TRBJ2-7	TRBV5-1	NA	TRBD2	CASRLGTTPREQYF	TGCGCCAGCAGACTTGGGACTACCCCTAGGGAGCAGTACTTC
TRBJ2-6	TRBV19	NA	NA	CASSIVGRLTSGANVLTF	TGTGCCAGTAGTATCGTGGGCAGGCTCACCTCTGGGGCCAACGTCCTGACTTTC
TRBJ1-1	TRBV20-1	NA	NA	CSARRTVEAFF	TGCAGTGCTAGACGGACAGTTGAAGCTTTCTTT
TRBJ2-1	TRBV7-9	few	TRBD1	CAIRSDRGGVEQFF	TGTGCCATCAGATCGGACAGGGGTGGAGTTGAGCAGTTCTTC
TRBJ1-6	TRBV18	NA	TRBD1	CASSPGQGWPPLHF	TGTGCCAGCTCACCAGGACAGGGTTGGCCACCCCTCCACTTT
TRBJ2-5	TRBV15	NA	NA	CATSKGTTQETQYF	TGTGCCACCAGCAAAGGGACAACCCAAGAGACCCAGTACTTC
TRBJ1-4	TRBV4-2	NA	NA	CASTTLSRGNEKLFF	TGTGCCAGCACCACCCTTAGCCGTGGCAATGAAAAACTGTTTTTT
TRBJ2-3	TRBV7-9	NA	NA	CASSAIADTLKGDTQYF	TGTGCCAGCAGCGCCATTGCGGACACACTCAAGGGAGATACGCAGTATTTT
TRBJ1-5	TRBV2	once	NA	CASSVHRDGGNQPQHF	TGTGCCAGCAGCGTACACAGGGATGGGGGCAATCAGCCCCAGCATTTT
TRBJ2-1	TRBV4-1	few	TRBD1	CASRTDRGRRNEQFF	TGCGCCAGCAGAACTGACAGGGGGCGTCGAAATGAGCAGTTCTTC
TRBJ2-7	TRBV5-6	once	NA	CASSLFQVDEQYF	TGTGCCAGCAGCTTGTTCCAGGTCGACGAGCAGTACTTC